One sample yielded the 3 T cell receptor beta chains listed below, sequenced in a study of cytomegalovirus exposure and HLA in healthy donors. PCR employed 60 Vbeta and 13 Jbeta primers. Here immunoSEQ multiplex PCR was the method, and the copy in TCRdb shows in-frame clones only, minus some. The sample includes just over 95,000 clones, around 80% of them seen just once. The sequenced material came from PBMCs. The source is a human donor in good health.

The V call is TRBV9, the J call TRBJ1-2, with 7 nucleotides matching TRBD1. The germline V gene has CDR1 SGDLS and CDR2 YYNGEE. The CDR3 loop spans 15 amino acids. The V segment lost 4 bases and the J segment 8 bases; nucleotides outside the gene matches: 14. The CDR3 here is CASSPQTGYSMGYTF. The CDR3 DNA follows: TGTGCCAGCAGCCCACAGACAGGGTACTCAATGGGCTACACCTTC.

A few counts support this clone. Relative to the germline gene, one junction end is altered; a read error may explain this. The chain carries TRBV6-1 and TRBJ2-1, with 8 bases lining up with TRBD1. The CDR3 sequence is 15 residues long. CDR1 and CDR2 (germline): MNHNS, SASEGT. For the CDR3, the DNA is TGTGCCATCAGTGATCCCCCGCAGGGGGCGAGTGAGCAGTTCTTC. This translates into CAISDPPQGASEQFF.

The rearrangement links TRBV11-2 to TRBJ1-2; 7 positions match TRBD1. The CDR3 has 15 amino acids. The J segment lost 3 bases and the V segment lost 4 bases, leaving 8 bases of the junction unmatched. Germline V gene sequence: CDR1 SGHAT, CDR2 FQNNGV. The CDR3 region has the DNA TGTGCCAGCAGCTCAAAGAGGACAGGACACTATGGCTACACCTTC. It specifies CASSSKRTGHYGYTF. Together with reference TRBV11-2 and TRBJ1-2, the CDR3 gives the full variable domain: EAGVAQSPRYKIIEKRQSVAFWCNPISGHATLYWYQQILGQGPKLLIQFQNNGVVDDSQLPKDRFSAERLKGVDSTLKIQPAKLEDSAVYLCASSSKRTGHYGYTFGSGTRLTVV.